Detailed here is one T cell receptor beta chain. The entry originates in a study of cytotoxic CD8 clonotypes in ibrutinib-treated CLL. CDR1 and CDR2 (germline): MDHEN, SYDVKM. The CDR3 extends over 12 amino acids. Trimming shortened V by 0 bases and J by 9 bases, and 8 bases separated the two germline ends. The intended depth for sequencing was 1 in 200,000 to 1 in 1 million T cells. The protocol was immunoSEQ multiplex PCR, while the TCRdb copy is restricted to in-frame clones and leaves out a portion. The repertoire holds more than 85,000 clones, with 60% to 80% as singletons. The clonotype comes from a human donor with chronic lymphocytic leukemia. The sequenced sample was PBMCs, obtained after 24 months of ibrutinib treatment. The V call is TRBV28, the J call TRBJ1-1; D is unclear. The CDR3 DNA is TGTGCCAGCAGTTTATGGGCAGGACAAGCTTTCTTT. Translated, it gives CASSLWAGQAFF.